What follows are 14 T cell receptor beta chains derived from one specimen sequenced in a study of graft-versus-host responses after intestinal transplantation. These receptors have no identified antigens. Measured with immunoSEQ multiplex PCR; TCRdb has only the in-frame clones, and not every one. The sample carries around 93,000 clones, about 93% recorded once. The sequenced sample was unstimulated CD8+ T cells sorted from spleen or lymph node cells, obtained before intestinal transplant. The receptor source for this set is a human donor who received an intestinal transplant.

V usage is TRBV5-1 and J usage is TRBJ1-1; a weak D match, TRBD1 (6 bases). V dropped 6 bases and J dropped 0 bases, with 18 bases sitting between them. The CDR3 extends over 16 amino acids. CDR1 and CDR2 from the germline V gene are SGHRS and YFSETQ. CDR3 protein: CASNLGGFEVNTEAFF. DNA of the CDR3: TGCGCCAGCAACTTAGGGGGATTTGAGGTGAACACTGAAGCTTTCTTT.

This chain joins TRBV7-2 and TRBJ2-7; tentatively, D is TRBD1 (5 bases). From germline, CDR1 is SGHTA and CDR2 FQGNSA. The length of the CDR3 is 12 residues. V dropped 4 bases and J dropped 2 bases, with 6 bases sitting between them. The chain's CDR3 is CASSSTAYEQYF. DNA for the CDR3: TGTGCCAGCAGCTCGACAGCCTACGAGCAGTACTTC.

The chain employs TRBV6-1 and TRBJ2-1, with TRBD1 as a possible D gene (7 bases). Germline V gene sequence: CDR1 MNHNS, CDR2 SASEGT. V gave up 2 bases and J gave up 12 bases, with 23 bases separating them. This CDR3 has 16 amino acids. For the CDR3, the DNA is TGTGCCAGCAGTGAACGCGGGACAGATCACAATGATGGGCAGTTCTTC. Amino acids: CASSERGTDHNDGQFF.

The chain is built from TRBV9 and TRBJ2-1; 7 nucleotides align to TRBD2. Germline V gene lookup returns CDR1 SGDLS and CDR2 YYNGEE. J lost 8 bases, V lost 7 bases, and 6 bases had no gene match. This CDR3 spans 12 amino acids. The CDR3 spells CASRGGSDEQFF. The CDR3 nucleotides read TGTGCCAGCCGGGGAGGGAGCGATGAGCAGTTCTTC.

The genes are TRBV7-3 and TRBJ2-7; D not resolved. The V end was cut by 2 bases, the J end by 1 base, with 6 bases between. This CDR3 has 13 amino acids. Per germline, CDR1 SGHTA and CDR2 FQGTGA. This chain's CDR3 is CASSLDGSYEQYF. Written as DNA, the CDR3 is TGTGCCAGCAGCTTAGACGGTTCCTACGAGCAGTACTTC.

CDR3: CASSETSGGSYEQYF. For the CDR3, the DNA is TGTGCCAGCAGCGAGACTAGCGGGGGGTCTTACGAGCAGTACTTC. V is TRBV13 and J is TRBJ2-7; TRBD2 agrees at 13 bases. The V gene's germline CDR1 is PRHDT and CDR2 FYEKMQ (reference sequence). The CDR3 consists of 15 residues. After removal of 5 bases from V and 4 bases from J, the junction contained 5 bases not matched to a gene.

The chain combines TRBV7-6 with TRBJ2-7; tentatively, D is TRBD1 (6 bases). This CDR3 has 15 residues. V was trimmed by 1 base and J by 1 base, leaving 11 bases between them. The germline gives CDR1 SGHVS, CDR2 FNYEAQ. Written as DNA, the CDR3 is TGTGCCAGCAGCTTAGGTCCCACAGGGTCCTACGAGCAGTACTTC. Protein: CASSLGPTGSYEQYF. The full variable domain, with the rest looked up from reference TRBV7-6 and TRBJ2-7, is GAGVSQSPRYKVTKRGQDVALRCDPISGHVSLYWYRQALGQGPEFLTYFNYEAQQDKSGLPNDRFSAERPEGSISTLTIQRTEQRDSAMYRCASSLGPTGSYEQYFGPGTRLTVT.

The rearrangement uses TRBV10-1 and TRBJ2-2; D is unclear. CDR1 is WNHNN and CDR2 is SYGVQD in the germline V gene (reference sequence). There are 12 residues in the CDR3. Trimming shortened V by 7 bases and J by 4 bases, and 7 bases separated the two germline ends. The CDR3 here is CASTPGTGELFF. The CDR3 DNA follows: TGCGCCAGCACCCCGGGCACCGGGGAGCTGTTTTTT.

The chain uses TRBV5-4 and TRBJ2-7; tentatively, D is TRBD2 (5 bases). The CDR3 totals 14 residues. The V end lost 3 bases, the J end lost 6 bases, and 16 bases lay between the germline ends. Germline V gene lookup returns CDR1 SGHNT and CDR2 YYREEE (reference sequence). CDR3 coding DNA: TGTGCCAGCAGCTCTGACTACGACCGCGCCGAGCAGTACTTC. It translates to CASSSDYDRAEQYF. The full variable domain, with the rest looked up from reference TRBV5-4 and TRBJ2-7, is ETGVTQSPTHLIKTRGQQVTLRCSSQSGHNTVSWYQQALGQGPQFIFQYYREEENGRGNFPPRFSGLQFPNYSSELNVNALELDDSALYLCASSSDYDRAEQYFGPGTRLTVT.

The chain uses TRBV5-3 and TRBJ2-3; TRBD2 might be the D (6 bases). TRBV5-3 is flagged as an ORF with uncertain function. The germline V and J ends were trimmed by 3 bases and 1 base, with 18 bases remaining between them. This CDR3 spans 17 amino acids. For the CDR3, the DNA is TGTGCCAGAAGCTGGAGAATTTCGGGAGTAGGCACAGATACGCAGTATTTT. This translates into CARSWRISGVGTDTQYF.

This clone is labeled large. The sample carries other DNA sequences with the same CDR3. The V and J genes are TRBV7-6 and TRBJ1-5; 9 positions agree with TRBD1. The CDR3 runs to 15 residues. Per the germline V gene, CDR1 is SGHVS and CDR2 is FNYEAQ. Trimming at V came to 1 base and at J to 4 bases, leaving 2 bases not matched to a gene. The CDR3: CASSLGTGANQPQHF. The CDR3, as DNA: TGTGCCAGCAGCTTAGGGACAGGGGCGAATCAGCCCCAGCATTTT.

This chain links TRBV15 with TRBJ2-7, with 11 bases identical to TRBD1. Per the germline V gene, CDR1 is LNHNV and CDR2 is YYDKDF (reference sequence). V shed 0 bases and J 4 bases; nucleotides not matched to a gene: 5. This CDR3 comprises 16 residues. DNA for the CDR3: TGTGCCACCAGCAGAGATAGGACAGGGGGCATTTACGAGCAGTACTTC. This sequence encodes CATSRDRTGGIYEQYF.

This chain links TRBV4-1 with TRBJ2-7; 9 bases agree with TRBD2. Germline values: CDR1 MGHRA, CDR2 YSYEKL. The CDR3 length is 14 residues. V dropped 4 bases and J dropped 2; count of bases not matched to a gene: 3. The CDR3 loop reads CASSLLAGTYEQYF. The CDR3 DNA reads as TGCGCCAGCAGCCTGCTAGCGGGGACCTACGAGCAGTACTTC.

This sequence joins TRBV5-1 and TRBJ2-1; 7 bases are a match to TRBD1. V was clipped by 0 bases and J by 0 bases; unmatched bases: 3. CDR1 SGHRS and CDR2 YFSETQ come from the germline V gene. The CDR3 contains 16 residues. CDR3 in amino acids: CASSLEGQFSYNEQFF. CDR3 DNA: TGCGCCAGCAGCTTGGAGGGACAGTTCTCCTACAATGAGCAGTTCTTC.